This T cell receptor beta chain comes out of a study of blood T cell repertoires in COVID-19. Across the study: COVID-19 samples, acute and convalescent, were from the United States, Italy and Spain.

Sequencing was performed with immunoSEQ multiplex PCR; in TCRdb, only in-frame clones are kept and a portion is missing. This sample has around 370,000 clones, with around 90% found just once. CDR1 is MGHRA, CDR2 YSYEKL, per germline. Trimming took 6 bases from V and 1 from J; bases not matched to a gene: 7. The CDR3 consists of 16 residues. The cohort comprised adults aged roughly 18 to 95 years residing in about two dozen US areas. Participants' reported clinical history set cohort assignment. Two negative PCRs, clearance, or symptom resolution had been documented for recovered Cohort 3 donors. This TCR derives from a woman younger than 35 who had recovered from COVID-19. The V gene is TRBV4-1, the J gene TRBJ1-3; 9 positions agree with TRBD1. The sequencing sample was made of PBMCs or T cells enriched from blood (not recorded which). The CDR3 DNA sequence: TGCGCCAGCAGACCCGGGACAGGGAAGTCTGGAAACACCATATATTTT. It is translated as CASRPGTGKSGNTIYF.